The 3 T cell receptor beta chains below all came from one sample that was sequenced in a study of T-cell reconstitution after alpha-beta-depleted transplantation in children. Unique molecular identifiers were built into the TCRbeta library. TCRdb ran MiXCR on the PCR reads and lists one entry per CDR3 protein. The data contain about 4,200 distinct CDR3 sequences, roughly a fifth of them singletons. The sample was PBMCs, mostly from graft donor cells, taken 180 days after TCRalphabeta/CD19-depleted stem cell transplant. These receptors were taken from a male patient aged 2 to 9 who had a stem cell transplant for acute lymphoblastic leukemia, so the T cells may come from the graft donor.

This clonotype has at least ten counts. This sequence joins TRBV20-1 and TRBJ2-1; tentative D call: TRBD1 (5 bases). V dropped 6 bases and J dropped 1 base, with 16 bases sitting between them. The germline CDR1 and CDR2 sequences are DFQATT and SNEGSKA (reference sequence). The CDR3 covers 15 residues. CDR3 residues: CSARAPTESYNEQFF. In DNA form, the CDR3 reads TGCAGTGCCAGGGCCCCAACAGAATCCTACAATGAGCAGTTCTTC.

This clonotype was picked up one time. This chain connects TRBV9 to TRBJ2-5, with D unresolved. The CDR3 has 18 residues. Trimming cost V 0 bases and J 5 bases, with 23 bases left between them. The germline CDR1 and CDR2 sequences are SGDLS and YYNGEE. The CDR3 sequence is CASSVGDVMPPGWETQYF. The CDR3 DNA is TGTGCCAGCAGCGTAGGAGATGTGATGCCCCCCGGGTGGGAGACCCAGTACTTC. The whole variable domain, filled in from reference TRBV9 and TRBJ2-5, reads DSGVTQTPKHLITATGQRVTLRCSPRSGDLSVYWYQQSLDQGLQFLIQYYNGEERAKGNILERFSAQQFPDLHSELNLSSLELGDSALYFCASSVGDVMPPGWETQYFGPGTRLLVL.

This clonotype is medium-sized by share. The rearrangement uses TRBV28 and TRBJ1-6; TRBD1 is a possible D gene (5 bases). Germline V CDR1 and CDR2: MDHEN, SYDVKM. The CDR3 is 14 residues long. V dropped 6 bases and J dropped 4 bases, with 10 bases sitting between them. CDR3 region: CASSLRQYNSPLHF. Written as DNA, the CDR3 is TGTGCCAGCAGCCTCAGACAGTATAATTCACCCCTCCACTTT.